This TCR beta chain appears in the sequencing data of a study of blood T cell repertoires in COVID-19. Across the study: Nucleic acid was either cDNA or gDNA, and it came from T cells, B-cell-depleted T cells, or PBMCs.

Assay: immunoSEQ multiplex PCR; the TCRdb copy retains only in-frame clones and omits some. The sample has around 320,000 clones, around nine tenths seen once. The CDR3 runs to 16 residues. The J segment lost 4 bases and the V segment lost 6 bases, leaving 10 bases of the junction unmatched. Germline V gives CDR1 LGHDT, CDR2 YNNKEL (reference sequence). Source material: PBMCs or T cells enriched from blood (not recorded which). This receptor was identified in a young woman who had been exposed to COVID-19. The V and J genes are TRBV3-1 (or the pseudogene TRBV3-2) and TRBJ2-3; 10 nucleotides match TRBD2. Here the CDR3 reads CASRPSGGARADTQYF. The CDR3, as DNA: TGTGCCAGCAGGCCAAGCGGGGGGGCGAGGGCAGATACGCAGTATTTT.